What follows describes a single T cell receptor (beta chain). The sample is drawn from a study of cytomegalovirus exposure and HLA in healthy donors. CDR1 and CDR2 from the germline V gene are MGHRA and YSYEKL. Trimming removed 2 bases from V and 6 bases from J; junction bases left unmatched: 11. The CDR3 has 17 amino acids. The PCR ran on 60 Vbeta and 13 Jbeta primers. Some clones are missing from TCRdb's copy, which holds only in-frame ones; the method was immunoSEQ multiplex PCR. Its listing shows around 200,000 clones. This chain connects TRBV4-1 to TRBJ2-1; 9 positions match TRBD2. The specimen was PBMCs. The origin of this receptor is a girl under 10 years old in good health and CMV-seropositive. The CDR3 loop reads CASSQKGPGTSPNEQFF. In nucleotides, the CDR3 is TGCGCCAGCAGCCAAAAGGGTCCCGGGACTAGCCCCAATGAGCAGTTCTTC.